The next 15 T cell receptor beta chains were all read from a single sample in a study of T cell repertoires in cytomegalovirus infection. TCRdb reprocessed the reads via MiXCR and lists one record per CDR3 protein. The data hold nearly 700,000 distinct CDR3 sequences, with around 32% observed a single time. Their antigen targets remain unknown. The sequences come from cultured PBMCs, collected from culture after CMV antigen stimulation. The source is a human donor in good health (CMV status not recorded). Some clones in this sample may be carry-over from other donors' samples.

This chain uses TRBV29-1 with TRBJ2-3; D ambiguous. The length of the CDR3 is 14 residues. The ends were cut back, 5 bases at V and 2 bases at J, with 14 bases in the middle. Per the germline V gene, CDR1 is SQVTM and CDR2 is ANQGSEA. The CDR3 region has the DNA TGCAGCGTTCACGGTCGACCGTACACAGATACGCAGTATTTT. This codes for CSVHGRPYTDTQYF.

The chain uses TRBV12-5 and TRBJ1-1; D gene uncertain. Trimming pared 2 bases from V and 1 base from J, leaving 5 bases between. The CDR3 contains 13 residues. The germline CDR1 and CDR2 sequences are LGHNT and FRNRAP. The CDR3 protein is CASGLSGNTEAFF. The CDR3 DNA follows: TGTGCTAGTGGTTTGAGTGGGAACACTGAAGCTTTCTTT.

The rearrangement joins TRBV2 to TRBJ2-3, with 14 bases that match TRBD2. J gave up 4 bases and V 5 bases, and 5 bases lay outside the gene matches. CDR1 is SNHLY and CDR2 is FYNNEI in the germline V gene. The CDR3 has 16 amino acids. The CDR3 spells CASSRTSGGLSDTQYF. The CDR3 nucleotides are TGTGCCAGCAGTCGGACTAGCGGGGGGCTGTCAGATACGCAGTATTTT.

As DNA, the CDR3 is TGTGCCAGCAGCAGGGTATGGGGAGGGGCCAACGTCCTGACTTTC. Encoded protein: CASSRVWGGANVLTF. V is TRBV7-6 and J is TRBJ2-6; D is unresolved. The CDR3 covers 15 residues. V lost 5 bases and J 4 bases, leaving 12 bases between the germline ends. Germline-derived CDR1 and CDR2 are SGHVS and FNYEAQ.

This clonotype has a handful of counts. The gene calls are TRBV19 and TRBJ2-7, with 7 bases that match TRBD1. Germline trimming cut 4 bases from V and 7 bases from J; bases unmatched to any gene: 13. CDR3 size: 15 residues. The germline V gene has CDR1 LNHDA and CDR2 SQIVND (reference sequence). The CDR3 DNA reads as TGTGCCAGTAGTACCGGGACAGCGTCCTCCGGGGAGCAGTACTTC. Its translation: CASSTGTASSGEQYF.

This clonotype was found a few times. The rearrangement links TRBV10-3 to TRBJ1-5; tentative D call: TRBD1 (5 bases). V gave up 4 bases and J gave up 2 bases, with 15 bases separating them. Germline assignment: CDR1 ENHRY and CDR2 SYGVKD. The CDR3 loop spans 16 amino acids. The CDR3 sequence is CAISGSGGDGNQPQHF. The CDR3 nucleotides are TGTGCCATCAGTGGTTCTGGGGGTGATGGCAATCAGCCCCAGCATTTT.

The chain joins TRBV19 to TRBJ1-5, with 10 bases aligning to TRBD1. The V gene's germline CDR1 is LNHDA and CDR2 SQIVND (reference sequence). Losses at the gene ends were 5 bases for V and 6 bases for J; bases not matched to a gene: 4. The CDR3 sequence is 14 residues long. As DNA, the CDR3 is TGTGCCAGTAGTGTGACAGGGGGCCCTCAGCCCCAGCATTTT. As protein: CASSVTGGPQPQHF.

Only a few counts were recorded for this clonotype. The J gene is TRBJ2-7, the V gene TRBV6-2 or TRBV6-3; D is undetermined. The CDR3 contains 15 residues. In germline, CDR1 is MNHEY, CDR2 SVGEGT. Trimming shortened V by 4 bases and J by 2 bases, and 15 bases separated the two germline ends. This chain's CDR3 is CASSFLAPGPYEQYF. CDR3 coding DNA: TGTGCCAGCAGTTTCTTGGCTCCCGGTCCCTACGAGCAGTACTTC.

The rearrangement links TRBV20-1 to TRBJ1-2, with 8 positions matching TRBD1. The V and J ends lost 5 bases and 8 bases, in that order; junction bases with no gene match: 13. Germline CDR1 and CDR2: DFQATT and SNEGSKA (reference sequence). The CDR3 is 14 residues long. For the CDR3, the DNA is TGCAGTGCTCGCCCACGGACAGGGAAGGACGGCTACACCTTC. Its translation is CSARPRTGKDGYTF.

This clonotype appeared a few times. This chain links TRBV7-2 with TRBJ2-1, with D maybe TRBD2 (6 bases). The length of the CDR3 is 12 residues. Germline V gene data show CDR1 as SGHTA and CDR2 as FQGNSA. Trimming took off 5 bases at V and 10 bases at J, with 12 bases between the two ends. CDR3 loop: CASSQPRGEQFF. CDR3 coding DNA: TGTGCCAGCAGCCAACCCCGGGGGGAGCAGTTCTTC.

V and J are TRBV3-1 and TRBJ2-1; 8 nucleotides line up with TRBD2. The V gene end was trimmed by 2 bases and the J gene end by 6 bases; junction bases not matched to a gene: 6. CDR1 is LGHDT and CDR2 is YNNKEL in the germline V gene (reference sequence). The CDR3 loop spans 15 amino acids. The CDR3 is CASSQMASGPNEQFF. The CDR3 region has the DNA TGTGCCAGCAGCCAAATGGCTAGCGGGCCCAATGAGCAGTTCTTC.

This clonotype was observed a handful of times. The J gene is TRBJ1-4, the V gene TRBV5-1, with D tentatively TRBD1 (5 bases). Per the germline V gene, CDR1 is SGHRS and CDR2 is YFSETQ. CDR3 length: 15 amino acids. The V end lost 0 bases, the J end lost 3 bases, and 9 bases lay between the germline ends. The CDR3 spells CASSLGQGPNEKLFF. The CDR3 DNA sequence: TGCGCCAGCAGCTTGGGGCAGGGCCCTAATGAAAAACTGTTTTTT.

The sample holds a few counts of this clonotype. The chain carries TRBV18 and TRBJ2-3; D might be TRBD1 (6 bases). The CDR3 loop spans 14 amino acids. The germline gives CDR1 KGHSH, CDR2 LQKENI. Trimming stripped 0 bases from V and 2 bases from J, with 6 bases between. CDR3 DNA sequence: TGTGCCAGCTCACCACCGGGGGCCACAGATACGCAGTATTTT. It codes for CASSPPGATDTQYF.

The chain combines TRBV20-1 with TRBJ2-7; no clear D gene. Germline values: CDR1 DFQATT, CDR2 SNEGSKA (reference sequence). There are 11 residues in the CDR3. V dropped 6 bases and J dropped 1 base, with 7 bases sitting between them. This CDR3 is CSAAVSYEQYF. The CDR3 DNA reads as TGCAGTGCCGCGGTTTCCTACGAGCAGTACTTC.

This clonotype was counted between two and nine times. The V call is TRBV19, the J call TRBJ2-1, with 9 bases that match TRBD2. CDR1 is LNHDA, CDR2 SQIVND, per germline (reference sequence). Trimming took 6 bases from V and 4 from J; bases not matched to a gene: 19. This CDR3 spans 19 amino acids. This CDR3 is CASSTFLAVGTSSYNEQFF. CDR3 nucleotides: TGTGCCAGTAGCACCTTCCTTGCAGTCGGGACTAGCTCGTACAATGAGCAGTTCTTC.